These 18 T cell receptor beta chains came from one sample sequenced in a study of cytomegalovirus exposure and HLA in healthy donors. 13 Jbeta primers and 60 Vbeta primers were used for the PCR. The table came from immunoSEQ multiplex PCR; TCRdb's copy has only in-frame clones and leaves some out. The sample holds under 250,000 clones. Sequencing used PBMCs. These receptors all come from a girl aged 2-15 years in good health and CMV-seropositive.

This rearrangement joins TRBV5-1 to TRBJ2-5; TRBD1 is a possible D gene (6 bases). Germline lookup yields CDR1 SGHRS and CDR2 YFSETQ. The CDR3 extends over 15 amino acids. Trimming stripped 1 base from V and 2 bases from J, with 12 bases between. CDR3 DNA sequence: TGCGCCAGCAGCTTGACAGGGTGGACTCAAGAGACCCAGTACTTC. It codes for CASSLTGWTQETQYF.

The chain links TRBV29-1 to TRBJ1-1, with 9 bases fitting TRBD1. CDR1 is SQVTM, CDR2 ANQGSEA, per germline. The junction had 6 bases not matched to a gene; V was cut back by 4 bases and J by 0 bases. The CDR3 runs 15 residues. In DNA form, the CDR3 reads TGCAGCGTTGCAGCGACAGGGGGATTGAACACTGAAGCTTTCTTT. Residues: CSVAATGGLNTEAFF.

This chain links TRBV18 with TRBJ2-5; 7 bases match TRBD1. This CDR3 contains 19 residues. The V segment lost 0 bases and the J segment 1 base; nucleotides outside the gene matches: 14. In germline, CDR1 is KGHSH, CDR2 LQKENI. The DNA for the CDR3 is TGTGCCAGCTCACCACCTAATATCGACAGGGACCCAGTCCAAGAGACCCAGTACTTC. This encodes CASSPPNIDRDPVQETQYF.

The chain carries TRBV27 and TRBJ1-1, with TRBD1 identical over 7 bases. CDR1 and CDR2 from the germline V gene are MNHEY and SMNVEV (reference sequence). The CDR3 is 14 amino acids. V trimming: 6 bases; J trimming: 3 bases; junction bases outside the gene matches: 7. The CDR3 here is CASSDRDRDTEAFF. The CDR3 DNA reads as TGTGCCAGCAGCGACAGGGATCGGGACACTGAAGCTTTCTTT.

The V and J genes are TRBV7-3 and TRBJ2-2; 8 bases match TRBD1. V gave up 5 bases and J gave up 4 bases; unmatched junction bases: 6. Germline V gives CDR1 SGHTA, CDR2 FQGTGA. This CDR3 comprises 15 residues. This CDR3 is CASSGQGAFTGELFF. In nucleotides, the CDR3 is TGTGCCAGCAGCGGTCAGGGGGCGTTCACCGGGGAGCTGTTTTTT.

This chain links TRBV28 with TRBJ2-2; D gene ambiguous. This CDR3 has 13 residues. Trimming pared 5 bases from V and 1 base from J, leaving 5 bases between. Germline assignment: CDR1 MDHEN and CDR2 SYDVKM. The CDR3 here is CASSPLNTGELFF. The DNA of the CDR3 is TGTGCCAGCAGTCCTTTGAACACCGGGGAGCTGTTTTTT.

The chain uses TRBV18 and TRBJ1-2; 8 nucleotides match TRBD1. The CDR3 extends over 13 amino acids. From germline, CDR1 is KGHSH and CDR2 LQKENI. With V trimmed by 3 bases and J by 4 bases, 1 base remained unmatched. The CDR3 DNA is TGTGCCAGCTCACCCGGGACAGGCTATGGCTACACCTTC. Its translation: CASSPGTGYGYTF.

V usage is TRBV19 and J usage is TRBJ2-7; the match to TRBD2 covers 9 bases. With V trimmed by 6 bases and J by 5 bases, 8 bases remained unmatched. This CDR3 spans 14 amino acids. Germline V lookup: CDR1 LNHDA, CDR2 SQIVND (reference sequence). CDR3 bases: TGTGCCAGTAGGCATGCGGGAGGGGCCCACGAGCAGTACTTC. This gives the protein CASRHAGGAHEQYF.

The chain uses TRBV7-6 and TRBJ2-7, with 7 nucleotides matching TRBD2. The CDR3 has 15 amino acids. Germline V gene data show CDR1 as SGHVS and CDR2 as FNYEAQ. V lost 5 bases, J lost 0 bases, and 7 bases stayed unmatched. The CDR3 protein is CASSLGAGTSYEQYF. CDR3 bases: TGTGCCAGCAGCCTGGGAGCGGGAACCTCCTACGAGCAGTACTTC. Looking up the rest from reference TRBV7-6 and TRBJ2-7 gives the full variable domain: GAGVSQSPRYKVTKRGQDVALRCDPISGHVSLYWYRQALGQGPEFLTYFNYEAQQDKSGLPNDRFSAERPEGSISTLTIQRTEQRDSAMYRCASSLGAGTSYEQYFGPGTRLTVT.

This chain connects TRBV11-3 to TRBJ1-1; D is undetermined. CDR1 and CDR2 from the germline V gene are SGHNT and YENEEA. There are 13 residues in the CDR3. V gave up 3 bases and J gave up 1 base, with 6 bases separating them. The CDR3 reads CASSFRRNTEAFF. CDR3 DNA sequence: TGTGCCAGCAGCTTTAGGAGGAACACTGAAGCTTTCTTT.

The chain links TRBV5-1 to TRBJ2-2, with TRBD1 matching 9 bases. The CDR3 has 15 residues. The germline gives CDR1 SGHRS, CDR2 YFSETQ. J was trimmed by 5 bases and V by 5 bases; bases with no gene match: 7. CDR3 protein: CASSHPQGATGELFF. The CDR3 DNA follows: TGCGCCAGCAGTCACCCACAGGGGGCTACCGGGGAGCTGTTTTTT.

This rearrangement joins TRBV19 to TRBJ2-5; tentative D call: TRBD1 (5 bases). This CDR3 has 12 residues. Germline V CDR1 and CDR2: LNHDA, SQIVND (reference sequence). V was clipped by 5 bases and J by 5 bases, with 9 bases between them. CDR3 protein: CASSLDTETQYF. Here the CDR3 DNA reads TGTGCCAGTAGTTTGGACACTGAGACCCAGTACTTC.

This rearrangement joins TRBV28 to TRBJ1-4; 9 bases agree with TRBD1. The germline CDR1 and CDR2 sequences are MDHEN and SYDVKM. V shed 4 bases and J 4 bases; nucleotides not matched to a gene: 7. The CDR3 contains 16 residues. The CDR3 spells CASSSSQGAGNEKLFF. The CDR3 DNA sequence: TGTGCCAGCAGTTCCTCACAGGGGGCGGGTAATGAAAAACTGTTTTTT.

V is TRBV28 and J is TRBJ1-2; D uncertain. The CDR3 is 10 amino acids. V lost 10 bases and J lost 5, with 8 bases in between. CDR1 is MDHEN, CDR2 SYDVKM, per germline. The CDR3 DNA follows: TGTGCCACCCAGTCTTATGGCTACACCTTC. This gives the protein CATQSYGYTF.

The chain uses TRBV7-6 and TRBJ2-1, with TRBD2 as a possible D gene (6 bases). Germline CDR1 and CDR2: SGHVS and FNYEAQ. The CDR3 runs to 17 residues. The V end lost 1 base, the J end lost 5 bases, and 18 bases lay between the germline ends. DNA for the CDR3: TGTGCCAGCAGCTTAGGGAGGGGCATCCCACACAACAATGAGCAGTTCTTC. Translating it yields CASSLGRGIPHNNEQFF.

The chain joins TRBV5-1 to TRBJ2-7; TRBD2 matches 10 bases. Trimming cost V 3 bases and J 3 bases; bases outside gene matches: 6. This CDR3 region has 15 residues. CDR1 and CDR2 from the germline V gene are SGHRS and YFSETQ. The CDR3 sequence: CASSWTSGSFYEQYF. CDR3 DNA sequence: TGCGCCAGCAGCTGGACTAGCGGATCTTTCTACGAGCAGTACTTC.

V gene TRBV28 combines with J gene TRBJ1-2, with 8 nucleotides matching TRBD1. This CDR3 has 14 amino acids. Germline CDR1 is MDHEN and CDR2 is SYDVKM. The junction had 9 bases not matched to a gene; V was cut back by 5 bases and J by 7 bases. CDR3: CASSLGRGRAGYTF. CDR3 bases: TGTGCCAGCAGTCTGGGCAGGGGGCGGGCTGGCTACACCTTC.

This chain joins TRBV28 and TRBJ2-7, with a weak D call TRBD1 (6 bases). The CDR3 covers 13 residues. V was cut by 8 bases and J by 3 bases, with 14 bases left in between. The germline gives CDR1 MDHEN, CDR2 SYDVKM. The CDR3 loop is CASVPRQVYEQYF. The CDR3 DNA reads TGTGCCAGCGTTCCCCGACAGGTCTACGAGCAGTACTTC.